The T cell receptor (beta chain) under discussion was sequenced for a study of CXCR3-negative and CXCR3-positive naive CD8 T cells. 5' RACE that incorporated UMI labels was used to prepare the TRB cDNA libraries. From its re-call of the 5' RACE reads, TCRdb lists each CDR3 protein once, without DNA. The clone table shows approximately 120,000 distinct CDR3 sequences, with the ten largest holding 0.36%. Comments on this clonotype: No antigen is known for it.

The CDR3 extends over 11 amino acids. CDR1 and CDR2 (germline): LGHDT, YNNKEL (reference sequence). General observations from the study: CXCR3-positive naive cells had TRB CDR3s that were more hydrophobic than CXCR3-negative naive cells had. Naive subsets did not differ in surface CD5, and TRB CDR3 properties served to infer TCR strength. Cryopreserved PBMCs had partly decreased CXCR3 expression; fresh PBMCs were used in most assays. TRBV-TRBJ usage matched between naive CXCR3-negative and CXCR3-positive cells but not between memory cells.

The chain couples TRBV3-1 to TRBJ2-7. Sequenced material: naive CXCR3+ CD8+ T cells from blood. Subset noted: CD45RO-CCR7+CD27+CD95- naive CD8+ T cells expressing CXCR3 (TNR3+). This TCR derives from a human donor in good health. Some clones in this sample may be carry-over from other donors' samples. CDR3 sequence reads: CASKSSYEQYF.